The entry below describes one T cell receptor beta chain. The antigen remains unidentified. This sample is part of a study of T cell responses to AZD1222 COVID-19 vaccine. In the study overall: Second-dose recipients at about 4 or about 12 weeks were treated as one pooled group.

General study points: The donor group comprised mostly white British people and more females; the analysis possibly underestimated clonal diversity. Spike was spanned by vaccine-associated CD4 TCRs, with dominance at 160-218 and 743-854. As reported, nearly half of all spike-specific TCRs target variant regions that are unmutated.

The CDR3 consists of 16 residues. Germline lookup yields CDR1 SGHVS and CDR2 FNYEAQ. V was clipped by 5 bases and J by 4 bases; unmatched bases: 8. This table comes from immunoSEQ multiplex PCR, and its TCRdb copy is limited to in-frame clones, with some not included. The data show about 180,000 clones, just over 85% seen once. The V call is TRBV7-6, the J call TRBJ2-1, with 10 bases identical to TRBD2. The sequence derives from an adult in good health. The sample here was peripheral blood, taken on day 0 of AZD1222 vaccination. The CDR3 protein is CASSEIAGGYYNEQFF. For the CDR3, the DNA is TGTGCCAGCAGCGAAATAGCGGGAGGCTATTACAATGAGCAGTTCTTC. Filled out from reference TRBV7-6 and TRBJ2-1, the complete variable domain reads GAGVSQSPRYKVTKRGQDVALRCDPISGHVSLYWYRQALGQGPEFLTYFNYEAQQDKSGLPNDRFSAERPEGSISTLTIQRTEQRDSAMYRCASSEIAGGYYNEQFFGPGTRLTVL.